This T cell receptor (beta chain) was retrieved from a study of response to subunit inactivated influenza vaccine. This clonotype has at least ten counts. Its antigen remains unknown. Whole-study findings and limits: Researchers suggested that each seasonal influenza vaccination recruits few new T cells.

One entry per CDR3 protein, called by TCRdb with MiXCR from the RT-PCR reads. The data hold 550,000 to 600,000 distinct CDR3 sequences, with 10% to 15% observed a single time. Unmatched junction bases numbered 11, after V lost 6 bases and J lost 6 bases. CDR3 length equals 15 residues. The sequence was collected from a man aged 45-65 years who received an inactivated influenza vaccine. This rearrangement joins TRBV12-3 or TRBV12-4 to TRBJ2-3, with TRBD2 matching over 8 bases. The specimen comprised PBMCs from blood, sampled on the day of vaccination. CDR3 region: CASSLEAGVGDTQYF. The CDR3 region has the DNA TGTGCCAGCAGCCTCGAAGCGGGGGTAGGGGATACGCAGTATTTT.